The 28 T cell receptor beta chains below all came from one sample that was sequenced in a study of blood T cell repertoires in COVID-19. Sequenced by immunoSEQ multiplex PCR; TCRdb stores in-frame clones only, minus some. Of 30,000 or so clones in the sample, 90% were seen once. Sequences were obtained from peripheral blood. The receptors come from a man aged 65 to 85 with active or convalescent COVID-19.

This clone showed up just a few times. The chain is built from TRBV2 and TRBJ1-5, with TRBD1 as a possible D gene (5 bases). Germline V gives CDR1 SNHLY, CDR2 FYNNEI. V was cut by 2 bases and J by 2 bases, with 10 bases left in between. The length of the CDR3 is 15 residues. The CDR3 bases are TGTGCCAGCAGTGAACAGGGCCTCGGCAATCAGCCCCAGCATTTT. Translation: CASSEQGLGNQPQHF.

The chain carries TRBV11-2 and TRBJ1-1, with 9 bases lining up with TRBD1. The CDR3 is 15 residues long. Germline loops: CDR1 SGHAT, CDR2 FQNNGV. V trimming: 5 bases; J trimming: 5 bases; junction bases outside the gene matches: 9. The CDR3 DNA is TGTGCCAGCAGCGCCCGGGACAGGGCTGGGACTGAAGCTTTCTTT. It encodes CASSARDRAGTEAFF.

The gene calls are TRBV5-1 and TRBJ1-1; tentatively, D is TRBD1 (6 bases). Germline V gene lookup returns CDR1 SGHRS and CDR2 YFSETQ. This CDR3 has 18 amino acids. V was shortened by 0 bases and J by 0 bases, with 18 bases between the two germline ends. This CDR3 reads CASSLGQAKGDLNTEAFF. CDR3 bases: TGCGCCAGCAGCTTGGGGCAGGCCAAGGGGGATCTGAACACTGAAGCTTTCTTT.

CDR3 sequence (DNA): TGTGCCAGCAGCTTAATGCAGTTCAATGAGCAGTTCTTC. Translation gives CASSLMQFNEQFF. The J gene is TRBJ2-1, the V gene TRBV7-3; D call uncertain. Germline lookup yields CDR1 SGHTA and CDR2 FQGTGA. There are 13 residues in the CDR3. V was cut by 1 base and J by 6 bases, with 7 bases left in between.

The V call is TRBV13, the J call TRBJ1-1; no reliable D call. The CDR3 length is 13 residues. Germline V gene lookup returns CDR1 PRHDT and CDR2 FYEKMQ (reference sequence). V lost 2 bases and J 5 bases, leaving 9 bases between the germline ends. The CDR3 DNA is TGTGCCAGCAGCTTATCCCGGCGGACTGAAGCTTTCTTT. Translating gives CASSLSRRTEAFF. Looking up the rest from reference TRBV13 and TRBJ1-1 gives the full variable domain: AAGVIQSPRHLIKEKRETATLKCYPIPRHDTVYWYQQGPGQDPQFLISFYEKMQSDKGSIPDRFSAQQFSDYHSELNMSSLELGDSALYFCASSLSRRTEAFFGQGTRLTVV.

This rearrangement joins TRBV5-6 to TRBJ1-1; weak D call: TRBD1 (5 bases). Trimming cost V 4 bases and J 3 bases, with 22 bases left between them. The CDR3 is 17 residues long. The germline V gene encodes CDR1 SGHDT and CDR2 YYEEEE. The CDR3 region has the DNA TGTGCCAGCAGCCCAGGGCCAGCTATGATCAGGTACACTGAAGCTTTCTTT. Translated: CASSPGPAMIRYTEAFF.

CDR3 nucleotides: TGTGCCAGTAGTATGGATAAACAGGGATTCTATAATTCACCCCTCCACTTT. Translated, it gives CASSMDKQGFYNSPLHF. The chain is built from TRBV19 and TRBJ1-6; tentatively, D is TRBD1 (6 bases). Trimming cost V 3 bases and J 3 bases, with 15 bases left between them. This CDR3 region has 17 residues. Germline CDR1 is LNHDA and CDR2 is SQIVND (reference sequence).

V is TRBV5-1 and J is TRBJ1-2; perhaps TRBD1 as D (6 bases). With 5 bases removed from V and 4 bases from J, the gap between germline ends came to 9 bases. From germline, CDR1 is SGHRS and CDR2 YFSETQ. This CDR3 region has 12 residues. The CDR3 DNA reads as TGCGCCAGCAGACTGGACAGCTATGGCTACACCTTC. Its translation: CASRLDSYGYTF.

The chain links TRBV5-5 to TRBJ1-2; 7 bases agree with TRBD1. V gave up 0 bases and J gave up 8 bases; unmatched junction bases: 13. CDR3 length: 16 residues. Germline CDR1 SGHKS, CDR2 YYEKEE (reference sequence). The CDR3 nucleotides are TGTGCCAGCAGCTTGGCCCCCCGGACAGGAACGGGGGGCTACACCTTC. Amino acid sequence: CASSLAPRTGTGGYTF.

J is TRBJ2-2 and V is TRBV20-1; TRBD2 agrees at 10 bases. The V gene's germline CDR1 is DFQATT and CDR2 SNEGSKA (reference sequence). After removal of 3 bases from V and 4 bases from J, the junction contained 8 bases not matched to a gene. The CDR3 is 16 residues long. The CDR3 DNA reads as TGCAGTGCTAGTGATCTAGCGGGAGTAGTCACCGGGGAGCTGTTTTTT. Translated: CSASDLAGVVTGELFF.

V usage is TRBV2 and J usage is TRBJ2-2; 9 bases are a match to TRBD2. Germline values: CDR1 SNHLY, CDR2 FYNNEI. Trimming removed 7 bases from V and 6 bases from J; junction bases left unmatched: 6. The CDR3 spans 14 residues. In nucleotides, the CDR3 is TGTGCCAGCATGCGCGGGAGGGGCCCCGGGGAGCTGTTTTTT. This sequence encodes CASMRGRGPGELFF.

This clone was observed a single time. The chain has TRBV5-1 and TRBJ1-4, with D unresolved. Trimming shortened V by 1 base and J by 4 bases, and 11 bases separated the two germline ends. The CDR3 runs to 15 residues. Germline values: CDR1 SGHRS, CDR2 YFSETQ. The CDR3 is CASSLNTGFNEKLFF. The CDR3 bases are TGCGCCAGCAGCTTGAATACGGGGTTTAATGAAAAACTGTTTTTT.

The chain employs TRBV18 and TRBJ1-5; weak D call: TRBD1 (6 bases). Germline assignment: CDR1 KGHSH and CDR2 LQKENI. The V and J ends lost 6 bases and 4 bases respectively, with 19 bases between them. CDR3 size: 16 residues. CDR3 DNA sequence: TGTGCCAGCTCCCAAGTACCGGGGACACCGAATCAGCCCCAGCATTTT. This gives the protein CASSQVPGTPNQPQHF.

The V call is TRBV19, the J call TRBJ1-1; D not certain. Trimming removed 2 bases at V and 1 base at J, with 8 bases between. This CDR3 has 14 residues. The germline gives CDR1 LNHDA, CDR2 SQIVND (reference sequence). The CDR3 here is CASSIYFGNTEAFF. The CDR3 coding sequence is TGTGCCAGTAGTATATACTTCGGGAACACTGAAGCTTTCTTT.

The V and J genes are TRBV28 and TRBJ1-6, with D perhaps matching TRBD1 (5 bases). Per the germline V gene, CDR1 is MDHEN and CDR2 is SYDVKM. The CDR3 extends over 16 amino acids. Between the trimmed V and J ends, which lost 5 bases and 9 bases, there was a span of 20 bases. The CDR3 region has the DNA TGTGCCAGCAGTCCCCCCGGGGGTTCAGAGGGTTCACCCCTCCACTTT. It specifies CASSPPGGSEGSPLHF.

V gene TRBV27 combines with J gene TRBJ2-2, with a weak D call TRBD1 (5 bases). V was shortened by 4 bases and J by 1 base, with 10 bases between the two germline ends. CDR1 MNHEY and CDR2 SMNVEV come from the germline V gene (reference sequence). This CDR3 has 15 amino acids. CDR3 sequence reads: CASSSGQLNTGELFF. CDR3 DNA sequence: TGTGCCAGCAGTTCCGGACAACTGAACACCGGGGAGCTGTTTTTT.

This clone has only a few counts. J is TRBJ1-1 and V is TRBV9; D gene uncertain. V was pared by 4 bases and J by 8 bases, with 18 bases between. The CDR3 totals 14 residues. From germline, CDR1 is SGDLS and CDR2 YYNGEE. The CDR3 loop is CASSPSSTTEEAFF. CDR3 nucleotide sequence: TGTGCCAGCAGCCCTTCGAGCACCACTGAAGAAGCTTTCTTT.

This chain connects TRBV2 to TRBJ1-1, with 9 bases identical to TRBD1. V shed 6 bases and J 5 bases; nucleotides not matched to a gene: 10. The germline V gene encodes CDR1 SNHLY and CDR2 FYNNEI. CDR3 length: 15 amino acids. The DNA for the CDR3 is TGTGCCAGCAGGCTCCTACCGGGACAGGGAACTGAAGCTTTCTTT. Translating gives CASRLLPGQGTEAFF.

The V gene is TRBV28, the J gene TRBJ2-7, with D maybe TRBD2 (5 bases). Trimming left V 8 bases short and J 4 bases short, with 12 bases between. Germline V gives CDR1 MDHEN, CDR2 SYDVKM. The CDR3 runs 12 residues. Here the CDR3 reads CASRGQLYEQYF. The CDR3 bases are TGTGCCAGCCGAGGGCAGCTTTACGAGCAGTACTTC. Looking up the rest from reference TRBV28 and TRBJ2-7 gives the full variable domain: DVKVTQSSRYLVKRTGEKVFLECVQDMDHENMFWYRQDPGLGLRLIYFSYDVKMKEKGDIPEGYSVSREKKERFSLILESASTNQTSMYLCASRGQLYEQYFGPGTRLTVT.

The chain uses TRBV6-6 and TRBJ1-2; 7 nucleotides line up with TRBD1. Losses at the gene ends were 5 bases for V and 6 bases for J; bases not matched to a gene: 6. The CDR3 sequence is 13 residues long. The germline gives CDR1 MNHNY, CDR2 SVGAGI (reference sequence). CDR3 in DNA: TGTGCCAGCAGTCGACAGGGTATCGATGGCTACACCTTC. As protein: CASSRQGIDGYTF.

V usage is TRBV2 and J usage is TRBJ2-7; 9 bases match TRBD1. The CDR3 runs to 13 residues. Germline lookup yields CDR1 SNHLY and CDR2 FYNNEI. The trim removed 7 bases at V and 6 bases at J, leaving 7 bases unmatched. The CDR3 DNA sequence: TGTGCCAGCATCGCACAGGGGGCAGGCGAGCAGTACTTC. This encodes CASIAQGAGEQYF.

The genes are TRBV5-1 and TRBJ2-2, with 8 nucleotides matching TRBD1. Trimming cost V 0 bases and J 6 bases; bases outside gene matches: 7. This CDR3 is built from 16 residues. Germline loops: CDR1 SGHRS, CDR2 YFSETQ. The CDR3 DNA reads as TGCGCCAGCAGCTTGGTTGCAGGGGGCTTGGCCGGGGAGCTGTTTTTT. Translation: CASSLVAGGLAGELFF.

Here the CDR3 DNA reads TGTGCCAGCAGCCTACTAGGGTCCGTTGCCAACACTGAAGCTTTCTTT. It codes for CASSLLGSVANTEAFF. The chain uses TRBV7-8 and TRBJ1-1; D is uncertain. Between the trimmed V and J ends, which lost 5 bases and 2 bases, there was a span of 18 bases. Germline CDR1 reads SGHVS; CDR2 reads FQNEAQ. CDR3 size: 16 residues.

The chain combines TRBV5-1 with TRBJ1-4, with 11 bases aligning to TRBD1. Germline V lookup: CDR1 SGHRS, CDR2 YFSETQ. Germline trimming cut 0 bases from V and 8 bases from J; bases unmatched to any gene: 3. CDR3 length: 15 residues. CDR3 DNA: TGCGCCAGCAGCTTGGGGACAGGGGGCTTAGAAAAACTGTTTTTT. Encoded protein: CASSLGTGGLEKLFF.

J is TRBJ1-2 and V is TRBV19; D not resolved. V was trimmed by 3 bases and J by 14 bases, leaving 19 bases between them. This CDR3 has 13 residues. CDR1 is LNHDA, CDR2 SQIVND, per germline (reference sequence). Here the CDR3 DNA reads TGTGCCAGTAGTATTTTCTCCTACTACCAGCATACCTTC. Its protein is CASSIFSYYQHTF. Full variable domain (remainder filled in from reference TRBV19 and TRBJ1-2): DGGITQSPKYLFRKEGQNVTLSCEQNLNHDAMYWYRQDPGQGLRLIYYSQIVNDFQKGDIAEGYSVSREKKESFPLTVTSAQKNPTAFYLCASSIFSYYQHTFGSGTRLTVV.

This rearrangement joins TRBV4-2 to TRBJ2-3; 11 bases are shared with TRBD2. V gave up 1 base and J gave up 10 bases; unmatched junction bases: 7. CDR3 length: 15 residues. Germline-derived CDR1 and CDR2 are LGHNA and YNFKEQ. The CDR3 region has the DNA TGTGCCAGCAGCCAAGCACTAGCGGGGGCCTCCCCGCAGTATTTT. It specifies CASSQALAGASPQYF.

This chain links TRBV28 with TRBJ1-1, with D possibly matching TRBD1 (6 bases). The V gene's germline CDR1 is MDHEN and CDR2 SYDVKM. The V gene lost 2 bases and the J gene lost 2 bases, with 9 bases spanning the gap. The CDR3 length is 14 residues. CDR3 DNA sequence: TGTGCCAGCAGTTTAGCGGGGGCCAACACTGAAGCTTTCTTT. Translated: CASSLAGANTEAFF.

The chain uses TRBV6-5 and TRBJ2-7; a possible D gene is TRBD1 (5 bases). The CDR3 is made up of 15 amino acids. CDR1 is MNHEY, CDR2 SVGAGI, per germline. Trimming removed 2 bases at V and 3 bases at J, with 14 bases between. The CDR3 loop reads CASSYGRGTLYEQYF. The CDR3 bases are TGTGCCAGCAGTTACGGAAGGGGCACCCTCTACGAGCAGTACTTC.